This is a list of T cell receptor beta chains from one sample in a study of cytomegalovirus exposure and HLA in healthy donors. Assay: immunoSEQ multiplex PCR; the TCRdb copy retains only in-frame clones and omits some. The table lists tens of thousands of clones, around 76% of them singletons. Material: PBMCs. These receptors all stem from a woman aged 25 to 39 in good health and CMV-seropositive. Both conserved end residues are part of each CDR3. A D gene is named only where the DNA matches it firmly. Clone size is shown for a subset of rows, as once, few, many or a class of expanded clone.

D,J,V,size,CDR3,DNA
NA,TRBJ1-5,TRBV5-1,NA,CASSLGVSNQPQHF,TGCGCCAGCAGCCTAGGGGTTAGCAATCAGCCCCAGCATTTT
NA,TRBJ1-3,TRBV29-1,NA,CSVEETGAGNTIYF,TGCAGCGTTGAAGAAACAGGCGCTGGAAACACCATATATTTT
TRBD1,TRBJ2-7,TRBV9,NA,CASSVEDRSYEQYF,TGTGCCAGCAGCGTAGAGGACAGGAGTTACGAGCAGTACTTC
NA,TRBJ1-5,TRBV11-3,NA,CASSPGVYSNQPQHF,TGTGCCAGCAGCCCAGGCGTATATAGCAATCAGCCCCAGCATTTT
TRBD2,TRBJ2-5,TRBV5-1,NA,CASSPLAGSEETQYF,TGCGCCAGCAGCCCTCTAGCGGGTAGCGAGGAGACCCAGTACTTC
NA,TRBJ2-2,TRBV6-4,NA,CASSDRATGELFF,TGTGCCAGCAGTGACAGAGCCACCGGGGAGCTGTTTTTT
NA,TRBJ2-5,TRBV14,NA,CASSQDLVEETQYF,TGTGCCAGCAGCCAAGATCTTGTAGAAGAGACCCAGTACTTC
NA,TRBJ2-1,TRBV6-5,NA,CASSRPFAGKNEQFF,TGTGCCAGCAGTCGCCCGTTTGCGGGCAAGAATGAGCAGTTCTTC
TRBD1,TRBJ1-2,TRBV30,NA,CAWTGQAHGYTF,TGTGCCTGGACGGGACAGGCGCATGGCTACACCTTC
NA,TRBJ2-7,TRBV9,few,CASSRDLALYEQYF,TGTGCCAGCAGCCGAGATTTAGCGCTATACGAGCAGTACTTC
NA,TRBJ1-1,TRBV6-1,NA,CASSPPIDRTEAFF,TGTGCCAGCAGTCCACCCATCGACCGGACAGAAGCTTTCTTT
TRBD1,TRBJ2-1,TRBV7-2,NA,CASSLDREPYNEQFF,TGTGCCAGCAGCTTGGACAGGGAGCCCTACAATGAGCAGTTCTTC
NA,TRBJ1-1,TRBV5-1,NA,CASSLEAANVNTEAFF,TGCGCCAGCAGCTTGGAGGCAGCGAACGTGAACACTGAAGCTTTCTTT
NA,TRBJ2-7,TRBV6-1,few,CASSDLSVGSYEQYF,TGTGCCAGCAGTGACCTTAGCGTGGGGTCCTACGAGCAGTACTTC
NA,TRBJ1-1,TRBV30,few,CAWGPQGFMNTEAFF,TGTGCCTGGGGTCCACAGGGCTTTATGAACACTGAAGCTTTCTTT
NA,TRBJ2-7,TRBV6-5,NA,CASSYGAGGTYEQYF,TGTGCCAGCAGTTACGGGGCAGGGGGGACCTACGAGCAGTACTTC
TRBD1,TRBJ1-4,TRBV29-1,NA,CSVYRGRGEKLFF,TGCAGCGTGTACAGGGGCCGTGGGGAAAAACTGTTTTTT
NA,TRBJ1-4,TRBV7-9,NA,CASSLGQGSNEKLFF,TGTGCCAGCAGCTTAGGGCAGGGCTCTAATGAAAAACTGTTTTTT
NA,TRBJ1-6,TRBV15,NA,CATSRDTLNSPLHF,TGTGCCACCAGCAGGGACACCCTTAATTCACCCCTCCACTTT
NA,TRBJ1-2,TRBV5-1,NA,CASSLSNYGYTF,TGCGCCAGCAGCCTATCGAACTATGGCTACACCTTC
TRBD1,TRBJ1-5,TRBV10-3,NA,CATKGTGDNNQPQHF,TGTGCCACCAAGGGGACAGGGGATAACAATCAGCCCCAGCATTTT
NA,TRBJ2-3,TRBV5-4,once,CASRGWELDTQYF,TGTGCCAGCAGAGGGTGGGAGTTAGATACGCAGTATTTT
TRBD2,TRBJ2-2,TRBV19,few,CASSIASSGSRGDTGELFF,TGTGCCAGTAGTATAGCGAGTAGCGGGAGTCGGGGGGACACCGGGGAGCTGTTTTTT
NA,TRBJ2-3,TRBV30,NA,CAWSVLIGGGGTDTQYF,TGTGCCTGGAGTGTACTTATTGGTGGAGGAGGCACAGATACGCAGTATTTT
TRBD2,TRBJ2-7,TRBV4-2,NA,CASSQGSGTVHEQYF,TGTGCCAGCAGCCAAGGGAGCGGGACGGTCCACGAGCAGTACTTC
TRBD2,TRBJ2-1,TRBV5-4,NA,CASSLEGLGLDEQFF,TGTGCCAGCAGCTTGGAGGGACTAGGATTAGATGAGCAGTTCTTC
NA,TRBJ1-1,TRBV21-1,once,CASSRSGHLNTEAFF,TGTGCCAGCAGCAGGTCTGGACACCTGAACACTGAAGCTTTCTTT
NA,TRBJ2-1,TRBV5-6,NA,CASSVGVGSYEQFF,TGTGCCAGCAGCGTGGGGGTGGGCTCCTATGAGCAGTTCTTC
NA,TRBJ2-1,TRBV25-1,NA,CASSEFMSSYNEQFF,TGTGCCAGCAGTGAATTTATGAGCTCCTACAATGAGCAGTTCTTC
TRBD2,TRBJ2-3,TRBV5-4,NA,CASSLGGGRATDTQYF,TGTGCCAGCAGCTTGGGGGGCGGGAGGGCAACAGATACGCAGTATTTT
NA,TRBJ2-2,TRBV10-1,NA,CASSAQFTGELFF,TGCGCCAGCAGTGCCCAGTTCACCGGGGAGCTGTTTTTT
NA,TRBJ1-1,TRBV28,NA,CASKGDLNTEAFF,TGTGCCAGCAAAGGGGACTTGAACACTGAAGCTTTCTTT
NA,TRBJ2-3,TRBV25-1,NA,CASSDYASSTDTQYF,TGTGCCAGCAGTGACTACGCCTCTAGCACAGATACGCAGTATTTT
NA,TRBJ2-2,TRBV7-6,NA,CASRGQGPNTGELFF,TGTGCCAGCAGGGGCCAGGGGCCGAACACCGGGGAGCTGTTTTTT
NA,TRBJ2-7,TRBV4-1,NA,CASSHLASSYEQYF,TGCGCCAGCAGCCACCTAGCGAGCTCCTACGAGCAGTACTTC
NA,TRBJ1-5,TRBV7-2,NA,CASSLGGGPQPQHF,TGTGCCAGCAGCTTAGGGGGGGGCCCTCAGCCCCAGCATTTT
NA,TRBJ2-2,TRBV14,NA,CASSLVTGELFF,TGTGCCAGCAGCCTAGTAACCGGGGAGCTGTTTTTT
NA,TRBJ2-3,TRBV29-1,NA,CSVAKSTDTQYF,TGCAGCGTCGCTAAAAGCACAGATACGCAGTATTTT
NA,TRBJ2-1,TRBV4-2,NA,CASSQVIVGDNEQFF,TGTGCCAGCAGCCAAGTGATAGTGGGAGACAATGAGCAGTTCTTC
TRBD1,TRBJ2-5,TRBV2,NA,CASSEGTGKIQTQYF,TGTGCCAGCAGTGAAGGGACAGGAAAGATACAGACCCAGTACTTC
NA,TRBJ2-2,TRBV4-1,few,CASSQFLVFSTGELFF,TGCGCCAGCAGCCAATTTTTAGTATTTTCGACCGGGGAGCTGTTTTTT
TRBD1,TRBJ2-2,TRBV29-1,NA,CSVRTGTGDTGELFF,TGCAGCGTTAGAACCGGGACAGGGGACACCGGGGAGCTGTTTTTT
NA,TRBJ2-5,TRBV7-9,NA,CASSLGGEQETQYF,TGTGCCAGCAGCTTAGGAGGAGAGCAAGAGACCCAGTACTTC
TRBD1,TRBJ1-1,TRBV5-1,NA,CASSITGGNTEAFF,TGCGCCAGCAGCATAACAGGGGGTAACACTGAAGCTTTCTTT
NA,TRBJ2-7,TRBV5-6,once,CASTPRYPPYEQYF,TGTGCCAGCACCCCGAGATATCCACCCTACGAGCAGTACTTC
TRBD1,TRBJ1-1,TRBV29-1,NA,CSVVEQGAGTEAFF,TGCAGCGTTGTCGAACAGGGGGCGGGCACTGAAGCTTTCTTT
NA,TRBJ1-5,TRBV7-8,NA,CASSPSYSNQPQHF,TGTGCCAGCAGCCCTAGCTATAGCAATCAGCCCCAGCATTTT
NA,TRBJ1-4,TRBV25-1,NA,CASSDTVGQANEKLFF,TGTGCCAGCAGTGACACTGTGGGGCAGGCTAATGAAAAACTGTTTTTT
NA,TRBJ2-1,TRBV10-3,few,CAISEYTPGEQFF,TGTGCCATCAGTGAGTATACCCCGGGGGAGCAGTTCTTC
TRBD2,TRBJ2-5,TRBV7-8,NA,CASSPTSGKGETQYF,TGTGCCAGCAGCCCGACTAGCGGGAAGGGAGAGACCCAGTACTTC
NA,TRBJ2-1,TRBV5-1,NA,CASSLERRAGANEQFF,TGCGCCAGCAGCTTGGAGCGCAGGGCCGGTGCGAATGAGCAGTTCTTC
NA,TRBJ1-3,TRBV29-1,NA,CSAGWAGNTIYF,TGCAGCGCAGGGTGGGCTGGAAACACCATATATTTT
TRBD1,TRBJ1-5,TRBV4-2,NA,CASYGQGATKEPQHF,TGTGCCAGCTACGGACAGGGGGCTACAAAGGAGCCCCAGCATTTT
NA,TRBJ2-2,TRBV5-4,NA,CASSFYGELFF,TGTGCCAGCAGCTTTTACGGGGAGCTGTTTTTT